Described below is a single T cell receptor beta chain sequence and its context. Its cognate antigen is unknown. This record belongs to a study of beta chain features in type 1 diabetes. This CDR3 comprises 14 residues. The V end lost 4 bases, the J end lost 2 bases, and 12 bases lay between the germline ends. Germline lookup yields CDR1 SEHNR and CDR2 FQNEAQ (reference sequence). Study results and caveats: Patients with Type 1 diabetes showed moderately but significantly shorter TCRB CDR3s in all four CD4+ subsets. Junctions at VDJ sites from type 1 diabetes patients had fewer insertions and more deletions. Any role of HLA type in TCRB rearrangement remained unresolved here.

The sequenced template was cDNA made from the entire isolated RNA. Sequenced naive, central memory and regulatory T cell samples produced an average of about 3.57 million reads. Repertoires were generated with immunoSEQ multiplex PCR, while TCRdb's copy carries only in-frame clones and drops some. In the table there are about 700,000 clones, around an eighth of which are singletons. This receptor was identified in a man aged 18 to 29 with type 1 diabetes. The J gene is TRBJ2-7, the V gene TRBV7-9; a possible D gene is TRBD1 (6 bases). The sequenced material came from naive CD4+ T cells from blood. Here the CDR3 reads CASSSRDITYEQYF. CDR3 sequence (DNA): TGTGCCAGCAGCTCCCGGGACATAACCTACGAGCAGTACTTC. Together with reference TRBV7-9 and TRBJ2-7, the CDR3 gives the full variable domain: DTGVSQNPRHKITKRGQNVTFRCDPISEHNRLYWYRQTLGQGPEFLTYFQNEAQLEKSRLLSDRFSAERPKGSFSTLEIQRTEQGDSAMYLCASSSRDITYEQYFGPGTRLTVT.